The source of this TCR beta chain is a study of blood T cell repertoires in COVID-19. Study overall: Whether acute or convalescent, the COVID-19 samples came from the United States, Italy and Spain.

Original data processing: Amplification of reference gene primers provided the estimated nucleated cell counts. This table comes from immunoSEQ multiplex PCR, and its TCRdb copy is limited to in-frame clones, with some not included. The D gene and trimming were derived from the DNA, and the V and J assignments and clone size from that table. The data contain about 170,000 clones, 85% to 90% of them singletons. The CDR3 is 14 residues long. Unmatched junction bases numbered 10, after V lost 8 bases and J lost 8 bases. The germline V gene has CDR1 WSHSY and CDR2 SAAADI. The rearrangement uses TRBV10-2 and TRBJ1-4; 8 positions match TRBD1. The receptor comes from an elderly woman in a cohort sampled during active or convalescent COVID-19. Sequenced material: peripheral blood. The CDR3 coding sequence is TGCGCCAGCGGAGAGACAGGGGCTTACGAAAAACTGTTTTTT. It specifies CASGETGAYEKLFF.